Listed below are T cell receptor beta chains from one sample, sequenced in a study of cytotoxic CD8 clonotypes in ibrutinib-treated CLL. Using immunoSEQ multiplex PCR, the repertoire was profiled, and TCRdb retains in-frame clones only, with some absent. The data show 160,000 or so clones, more than 80% seen once. This sample comprised PBMCs, obtained after 24 months of ibrutinib treatment. These receptors came from a human donor with chronic lymphocytic leukemia. The CDR3 runs from the conserved cysteine through the conserved F or W. Each record gives: J gene, V gene, D gene, clone size, CDR3 DNA, CDR3 protein. The D gene is left open where the match is weak. Not all rows give a size; the values are once, few, many and, for expanded clones, a class.

>TRBJ1-6|TRBV19|.|few
TGTGCCAGTAGTGTAGTGGGACATAGCTCACCCCTCCACTTT
CASSVVGHSSPLHF
>TRBJ1-2|TRBV7-3|.|.
TGTGCCAGCAGCAACAGGACGAACTATGGCTACACCTTC
CASSNRTNYGYTF
>TRBJ2-5|TRBV7-8|TRBD2|.
TGTGCCAGCAGCCCGTTAGGAGCGGGGGAGGAGACCCAGTACTTC
CASSPLGAGEETQYF
>TRBJ1-5|TRBV4-2|.|.
TGTGCCAGCAGCAAAGGGGCAGACAATCAGCCCCAGCATTTT
CASSKGADNQPQHF
>TRBJ2-7|TRBV11-2|.|.
TGTGCCAGCACGCCGAACTTCTACGAGCAGTACTTC
CASTPNFYEQYF
>TRBJ1-3|TRBV2|.|once
TGTGCCAGCAGTACAGGATCTGGAAACACCATATATTTT
CASSTGSGNTIYF
>TRBJ1-3|TRBV18|.|.
TGTGCCAGCTCACAGACAGATTCGGGAAACACCATATATTTT
CASSQTDSGNTIYF
>TRBJ2-6|TRBV7-3|.|.
TGTGCCAGCAGCTTAGCGCCTGGGGCCAACGTCCTGACTTTC
CASSLAPGANVLTF
>TRBJ1-4|TRBV5-4|.|.
TGTGCCAGCAGCTTGGGAGGGGCAATGGATGAAAAACTGTTTTTT
CASSLGGAMDEKLFF
>TRBJ2-1|TRBV10-3|.|.
TGTGCCATCAGTGAGTTACGGTATGAGCAGTTCTTC
CAISELRYEQFF
>TRBJ1-2|TRBV28|.|.
TGTGCCAGCAGTTTATCTCCGGCAGAACCAAAGGTGGGCTACACCTTC
CASSLSPAEPKVGYTF
>TRBJ1-1|TRBV6-6|.|.
TGTGCCAGCTACGATAGTGCATCTGAAGCTTTCTTT
CASYDSASEAFF
>TRBJ1-2|TRBV9|TRBD1|.
TGTGCCAGCAGCGTGAGTCAGGGGGCGGGGTATGGCTACACCTTC
CASSVSQGAGYGYTF
>TRBJ1-1|TRBV9|TRBD1|.
TGTGCCAGCAGCGCTGGACAGGGGTACACTGAAGCTTTCTTT
CASSAGQGYTEAFF
>TRBJ1-5|TRBV6-1|TRBD1|.
TGTGCCAGCGGGACAGGGGAGAATCAGCCCCAGCATTTT
CASGTGENQPQHF
>TRBJ2-2|TRBV9|.|.
TGTGCCAGCAGCGTAGCTGGCACCTCGACCGGGGAGCTGTTTTTT
CASSVAGTSTGELFF